The T cell receptor beta chain described here comes from a study of cytomegalovirus exposure and HLA in healthy donors. A note on this clone: Its antigen is undetermined.

The V end lost 5 bases, the J end lost 1 base, and 21 bases lay between the germline ends. CDR3 length: 17 amino acids. Germline-derived CDR1 and CDR2 are SGHNT and YYREEE (reference sequence). The PCR made use of 60 Vbeta and 13 Jbeta primers. The data were produced by immunoSEQ multiplex PCR, yet TCRdb's version contains in-frame clones alone and is incomplete. The sample lists approximately 190,000 clones, around 82% occurring once. Study-wide findings and caveats: Most TCR sequences showed up rarely, but some public TCRs showed up in many donors. Reportedly, cytomegalovirus status was diagnosed with high sensitivity and specificity. Serostatus for CMV was the only available immune exposure information.

The rearrangement links TRBV5-4 to TRBJ1-1, with D possibly matching TRBD1 (6 bases). Sample: PBMCs. This TCR derives from a woman between 25 and 40 years old in good health and CMV-seropositive. CDR3 residues: CASRPGGGLGGNTEAFF. In DNA, the CDR3 is TGTGCCAGCAGGCCCGGGGGGGGGCTTGGTGGGAACACTGAAGCTTTCTTT.